Listed below are T cell receptor beta chains from one sample, sequenced in a study of blood T cell repertoires in COVID-19. The protocol was immunoSEQ multiplex PCR, while the TCRdb copy is restricted to in-frame clones and leaves out a portion. The sample includes 130,000 to 150,000 clones, approximately 86% seen only once; the top ten take less than 2%. The material sequenced was peripheral blood. Every receptor here comes from a man between 65 and 80 years old with acute or convalescent COVID-19. Each CDR3 is given with its conserved first and last residue. Each record gives: clone size, J gene, D gene, V gene, CDR3 protein, CDR3 DNA. A D gene is named only where the DNA matches it firmly. Part of the rows lack a size; the others show once, few, many or a class for expanded clones.

clone_size: .; j_call: TRBJ1-1; d_call: TRBD1; v_call: TRBV10-1; cdr3_aa: CASRPGGNTEAFF; cdr3_nt: TGCGCCAGCAGGCCAGGGGGCAACACTGAAGCTTTCTTT
clone_size: once; j_call: TRBJ1-5; d_call: .; v_call: TRBV2; cdr3_aa: CASRGRVTAQPQHF; cdr3_nt: TGTGCCAGCAGGGGGAGGGTAACAGCTCAGCCCCAGCATTTT
clone_size: .; j_call: TRBJ2-2; d_call: .; v_call: TRBV6-5; cdr3_aa: CASSYSGGVGTGELFF; cdr3_nt: TGTGCCAGCAGTTACTCCGGCGGGGTAGGGACCGGGGAGCTGTTTTTT
clone_size: .; j_call: TRBJ2-3; d_call: .; v_call: TRBV24-1; cdr3_aa: CATSVGGGVTDTQYF; cdr3_nt: TGTGCCACCAGTGTAGGTGGAGGGGTAACAGATACGCAGTATTTT
clone_size: .; j_call: TRBJ1-1; d_call: .; v_call: TRBV9; cdr3_aa: CASSVATGRVSMNTEAFF; cdr3_nt: TGTGCCAGCAGCGTAGCTACAGGAAGAGTCTCTATGAACACTGAAGCTTTCTTT
clone_size: .; j_call: TRBJ2-6; d_call: .; v_call: TRBV6-4; cdr3_aa: CASSVTGYGANVLTF; cdr3_nt: TGTGCCAGCAGTGTCACAGGGTACGGGGCCAACGTCCTGACTTTC
clone_size: .; j_call: TRBJ1-5; d_call: .; v_call: TRBV28; cdr3_aa: CASVPGAYQPQHF; cdr3_nt: TGTGCCAGTGTCCCAGGGGCCTATCAGCCCCAGCATTTT
clone_size: .; j_call: TRBJ1-6; d_call: TRBD1; v_call: TRBV7-8; cdr3_aa: CASSLSQGKSPLHF; cdr3_nt: TGTGCCAGCAGCTTATCACAGGGGAAATCACCCCTCCACTTT
clone_size: .; j_call: TRBJ1-3; d_call: .; v_call: TRBV5-1; cdr3_aa: CASSLALFSGNTIYF; cdr3_nt: TGCGCCAGCAGCTTGGCCTTGTTCTCTGGAAACACCATATATTTT
clone_size: .; j_call: TRBJ2-7; d_call: .; v_call: TRBV9; cdr3_aa: CASSPAPDYEQYF; cdr3_nt: TGTGCCAGCAGCCCCGCGCCCGATTACGAGCAGTACTTC
clone_size: .; j_call: TRBJ2-2; d_call: .; v_call: TRBV5-1; cdr3_aa: CASSLPLVTGELFF; cdr3_nt: TGCGCCAGCAGCTTGCCTCTCGTCACCGGGGAGCTGTTTTTT
clone_size: .; j_call: TRBJ1-6; d_call: .; v_call: TRBV27; cdr3_aa: CASSFQSLSPLHF; cdr3_nt: TGTGCCAGCAGTTTCCAGTCCCTGTCACCCCTCCACTTT
clone_size: once; j_call: TRBJ2-1; d_call: .; v_call: TRBV27; cdr3_aa: CASSLQGSGYNEQFF; cdr3_nt: TGTGCCAGCAGTTTACAGGGTAGTGGCTACAATGAGCAGTTCTTC
clone_size: .; j_call: TRBJ1-1; d_call: TRBD1; v_call: TRBV5-1; cdr3_aa: CASSEGQGAGRSEAFF; cdr3_nt: TGCGCCAGCAGCGAAGGACAGGGGGCAGGTAGGTCTGAAGCTTTCTTT
clone_size: .; j_call: TRBJ2-3; d_call: .; v_call: TRBV30; cdr3_aa: CAWFSTDTQYF; cdr3_nt: TGTGCCTGGTTTTCTACAGATACGCAGTATTTT
clone_size: .; j_call: TRBJ2-3; d_call: .; v_call: TRBV29-1; cdr3_aa: CSVGEVSLDTQYF; cdr3_nt: TGCAGCGTTGGTGAGGTGTCTCTAGATACGCAGTATTTT
clone_size: .; j_call: TRBJ1-1; d_call: .; v_call: TRBV5-5; cdr3_aa: CASSFSQGFTEAFF; cdr3_nt: TGTGCCAGCAGCTTTAGTCAGGGTTTCACTGAAGCTTTCTTT
clone_size: .; j_call: TRBJ1-2; d_call: .; v_call: TRBV7-9; cdr3_aa: CASSPRQGGNYGYTF; cdr3_nt: TGTGCCAGCAGCCCCCGGCAGGGTGGGAACTATGGCTACACCTTC
clone_size: .; j_call: TRBJ1-2; d_call: TRBD1; v_call: TRBV4-2; cdr3_aa: CASSAQGAGYGYTF; cdr3_nt: TGTGCCAGCAGCGCACAGGGGGCGGGCTATGGCTACACCTTC
clone_size: .; j_call: TRBJ1-4; d_call: .; v_call: TRBV5-4; cdr3_aa: CASSKERTGGEKLFF; cdr3_nt: TGTGCCAGCAGCAAGGAACGGACCGGGGGTGAAAAACTGTTTTTT
clone_size: .; j_call: TRBJ1-1; d_call: .; v_call: TRBV5-6; cdr3_aa: CASSFSPFKAFF; cdr3_nt: TGTGCCAGCAGCTTTAGTCCTTTTAAAGCTTTCTTT
clone_size: once; j_call: TRBJ2-5; d_call: TRBD2; v_call: TRBV5-1; cdr3_aa: CASSLAGTSRETQYF; cdr3_nt: TGCGCCAGCAGCTTGGCCGGGACTAGCAGGGAGACCCAGTACTTC
clone_size: .; j_call: TRBJ2-1; d_call: TRBD1; v_call: TRBV6-5; cdr3_aa: CASSPDRGSYNEQFF; cdr3_nt: TGTGCCAGCAGTCCGGACAGGGGTTCCTACAATGAGCAGTTCTTC
clone_size: .; j_call: TRBJ1-1; d_call: TRBD1; v_call: TRBV11-2; cdr3_aa: CASSLETGVRVKAFF; cdr3_nt: TGTGCCAGCAGCTTAGAAACAGGGGTAAGGGTCAAAGCTTTCTTT
clone_size: once; j_call: TRBJ1-3; d_call: .; v_call: TRBV7-9; cdr3_aa: CASSPRTMGNTIYF; cdr3_nt: TGTGCCAGCAGCCCCCGGACAATGGGAAACACCATATATTTT
clone_size: .; j_call: TRBJ2-3; d_call: .; v_call: TRBV5-1; cdr3_aa: CASSLRTESTDTQYF; cdr3_nt: TGCGCCAGCAGCCTACGGACTGAAAGCACAGATACGCAGTATTTT
clone_size: .; j_call: TRBJ2-1; d_call: TRBD2; v_call: TRBV7-9; cdr3_aa: CASSLTSGGANEQFF; cdr3_nt: TGTGCCAGCAGCTTGACTAGCGGGGGGGCAAATGAGCAGTTCTTC
clone_size: .; j_call: TRBJ1-6; d_call: .; v_call: TRBV7-2; cdr3_aa: CAARAGIYNSPLHF; cdr3_nt: TGTGCAGCTAGGGCGGGGATCTATAATTCACCCCTCCACTTT
clone_size: .; j_call: TRBJ1-4; d_call: TRBD1; v_call: TRBV28; cdr3_aa: CASSLYGTATNEKLFF; cdr3_nt: TGTGCCAGCAGTTTATACGGGACAGCAACTAATGAAAAACTGTTTTTT
clone_size: .; j_call: TRBJ2-2; d_call: TRBD1; v_call: TRBV9; cdr3_aa: CASSGMTGDTGELFF; cdr3_nt: TGTGCCAGCAGCGGGATGACAGGGGACACCGGGGAGCTGTTTTTT
clone_size: .; j_call: TRBJ1-1; d_call: .; v_call: TRBV5-1; cdr3_aa: CASSSDTWNTEAFF; cdr3_nt: TGCGCCAGCAGCTCTGACACTTGGAACACTGAAGCTTTCTTT
clone_size: .; j_call: TRBJ1-3; d_call: TRBD1; v_call: TRBV5-1; cdr3_aa: CASSLVAGGYGNTIYF; cdr3_nt: TGCGCCAGCAGCTTGGTAGCAGGGGGCTATGGAAACACCATATATTTT
clone_size: .; j_call: TRBJ2-6; d_call: TRBD1; v_call: TRBV19; cdr3_aa: CASSLRDRAQVLTF; cdr3_nt: TGTGCCAGTAGTCTCCGGGACAGGGCCCAGGTCCTGACTTTC
clone_size: .; j_call: TRBJ1-4; d_call: .; v_call: TRBV10-1; cdr3_aa: CASSAVLNEKLFF; cdr3_nt: TGCGCCAGCAGTGCTGTTCTCAATGAAAAACTGTTTTTT
clone_size: .; j_call: TRBJ2-1; d_call: .; v_call: TRBV30; cdr3_aa: CAWILRATYNEQFF; cdr3_nt: TGTGCCTGGATTTTGCGTGCGACCTACAATGAGCAGTTCTTC
clone_size: once; j_call: TRBJ1-5; d_call: TRBD1; v_call: TRBV10-3; cdr3_aa: CAISAAGGFNQPQHF; cdr3_nt: TGTGCCATCAGTGCTGCAGGGGGTTTTAATCAGCCCCAGCATTTT
clone_size: .; j_call: TRBJ1-1; d_call: .; v_call: TRBV2; cdr3_aa: CASSVVENTEAFF; cdr3_nt: TGTGCCAGCAGTGTAGTAGAGAACACTGAAGCTTTCTTT
clone_size: .; j_call: TRBJ2-3; d_call: .; v_call: TRBV27; cdr3_aa: CASSPLGGVRDTQYF; cdr3_nt: TGTGCCAGCAGTCCCCTAGGCGGGGTTAGAGATACGCAGTATTTT
clone_size: few; j_call: TRBJ1-6; d_call: TRBD1; v_call: TRBV7-9; cdr3_aa: CASSLQGVDSPLHF; cdr3_nt: TGTGCCAGCAGCTTACAGGGGGTTGATTCACCCCTCCACTTT
clone_size: .; j_call: TRBJ2-7; d_call: TRBD1; v_call: TRBV5-1; cdr3_aa: CASSKDRADEQYF; cdr3_nt: TGCGCCAGCAGCAAGGACAGGGCCGACGAGCAGTACTTC
clone_size: .; j_call: TRBJ2-7; d_call: .; v_call: TRBV7-2; cdr3_aa: CASSLRGRAYEQYF; cdr3_nt: TGTGCCAGCAGCTTAAGGGGGAGAGCCTACGAGCAGTACTTC
clone_size: .; j_call: TRBJ1-6; d_call: TRBD1; v_call: TRBV5-1; cdr3_aa: CASSFLAGGNSPLHF; cdr3_nt: TGCGCCAGCAGCTTCCTCGCAGGGGGGAATTCACCCCTCCACTTT
clone_size: .; j_call: TRBJ2-3; d_call: TRBD2; v_call: TRBV6-5; cdr3_aa: CASSYSGTSGSDTQYF; cdr3_nt: TGTGCCAGCAGTTACTCTGGGACTAGCGGGAGTGATACGCAGTATTTT
clone_size: .; j_call: TRBJ2-3; d_call: TRBD2; v_call: TRBV9; cdr3_aa: CASSLRAGSNTDTQYF; cdr3_nt: TGTGCCAGCAGCTTACGAGCGGGAAGCAACACAGATACGCAGTATTTT
clone_size: .; j_call: TRBJ1-2; d_call: TRBD1; v_call: TRBV5-4; cdr3_aa: CASSLQGGLKGGYTF; cdr3_nt: TGTGCCAGCAGCTTGCAAGGGGGCCTAAAAGGCGGCTACACCTTC
clone_size: .; j_call: TRBJ1-2; d_call: TRBD1; v_call: TRBV28; cdr3_aa: CASSPADRGRGYTF; cdr3_nt: TGTGCCAGCAGTCCCGCCGACAGGGGACGTGGCTACACCTTC
clone_size: .; j_call: TRBJ2-7; d_call: .; v_call: TRBV9; cdr3_aa: CASSVGTDLRVQYF; cdr3_nt: TGTGCCAGCAGCGTAGGGACTGATCTACGAGTACAGTACTTC
clone_size: .; j_call: TRBJ2-5; d_call: .; v_call: TRBV5-1; cdr3_aa: CASSLANVAGTQETQYF; cdr3_nt: TGCGCCAGCAGCTTGGCCAATGTGGCGGGGACGCAAGAGACCCAGTACTTC
clone_size: .; j_call: TRBJ2-1; d_call: TRBD2; v_call: TRBV7-2; cdr3_aa: CASSLTSGPYNEQFF; cdr3_nt: TGTGCCAGCAGCCTCACTAGCGGACCATACAATGAGCAGTTCTTC
clone_size: .; j_call: TRBJ2-5; d_call: .; v_call: TRBV5-1; cdr3_aa: CASSFGGQETQYF; cdr3_nt: TGCGCCAGCAGCTTTGGGGGGCAAGAGACCCAGTACTTC
clone_size: .; j_call: TRBJ1-2; d_call: .; v_call: TRBV15; cdr3_aa: CATSRPAGPARGYTF; cdr3_nt: TGTGCCACCAGCAGACCGGCGGGGCCAGCACGGGGCTACACCTTC
clone_size: .; j_call: TRBJ1-2; d_call: .; v_call: TRBV27; cdr3_aa: CASSSRRNYGYTF; cdr3_nt: TGTGCCAGCAGTTCCCGCAGGAACTATGGCTACACCTTC
clone_size: .; j_call: TRBJ2-3; d_call: .; v_call: TRBV11-1; cdr3_aa: CASSSNARGSDTQYF; cdr3_nt: TGTGCCAGCAGCTCTAACGCCCGGGGGTCAGATACGCAGTATTTT
clone_size: once; j_call: TRBJ1-1; d_call: TRBD1; v_call: TRBV19; cdr3_aa: CASSQYGTGANEAFF; cdr3_nt: TGTGCCAGTAGCCAATACGGGACAGGGGCTAATGAAGCTTTCTTT
clone_size: .; j_call: TRBJ1-2; d_call: TRBD1; v_call: TRBV3-1/TRBV3-2; cdr3_aa: CASSQDIQGINYGYTF; cdr3_nt: TGTGCCAGCAGCCAAGATATACAGGGGATTAACTATGGCTACACCTTC
clone_size: .; j_call: TRBJ2-3; d_call: TRBD2; v_call: TRBV10-3; cdr3_aa: CAISESEGLAGDTQYF; cdr3_nt: TGTGCCATCAGTGAGTCAGAGGGGCTAGCGGGAGATACGCAGTATTTT
clone_size: .; j_call: TRBJ1-3; d_call: .; v_call: TRBV28; cdr3_aa: CASSFYYSSGNTIYF; cdr3_nt: TGTGCCAGCAGTTTTTATTACTCCTCTGGAAACACCATATATTTT